A single sample gave rise to the 11 T cell receptor beta chains below, sequenced in a study of identical twins. Using its own MiXCR run on the 5' RACE reads, TCRdb lists one record per CDR3 protein. The sample consists of some 560,000 distinct CDR3 sequences, nearly 10% of them appearing once. Another study also made use of these data, one on yellow fever vaccine responses in identical twins.

Sequencing input: PBMCs. These TCRs come from a woman in her late teens or twenties in good health.

In this sample, this clonotype turned up a few times. This chain uses TRBV4-2 with TRBJ2-5, with D perhaps matching TRBD2 (5 bases). Between the trimmed V and J ends, which lost 4 bases and 0 bases, there was a span of 9 bases. The CDR3 runs 14 residues. Germline CDR1 is LGHNA and CDR2 is YNFKEQ. The CDR3 DNA reads TGTGCCAGCAGCCTGCGGGCGGACCAAGAGACCCAGTACTTC. Translated: CASSLRADQETQYF.

This clonotype was observed a handful of times. J is TRBJ2-2 and V is TRBV2, with TRBD2 matching over 12 bases. The CDR3 consists of 17 residues. The V and J ends lost 6 bases and 4 bases, in that order; junction bases with no gene match: 9. CDR1 and CDR2 from the germline V gene are SNHLY and FYNNEI. The CDR3 is CASRLPSGGAVTGELFF. The CDR3 region has the DNA TGTGCCAGCAGATTACCTAGCGGGGGGGCGGTCACCGGGGAGCTGTTTTTT.

V gene TRBV4-1 combines with J gene TRBJ2-7; tentative D call: TRBD1 (7 bases). From germline, CDR1 is MGHRA and CDR2 YSYEKL. V lost 1 base and J lost 2, with 12 bases in between. This CDR3 is built from 15 residues. The CDR3 reads CASSQGRGTAYEQYF. The CDR3 nucleotides are TGCGCCAGCAGCCAAGGGAGGGGGACAGCCTACGAGCAGTACTTC.

CDR3 coding DNA: TGTGCCAGCAGTAATATGGGACAGGGCCAATCACCCCTCCACTTT. Amino acid sequence: CASSNMGQGQSPLHF. The chain couples TRBV28 to TRBJ1-6; 9 bases are shared with TRBD1. CDR1 and CDR2 (germline): MDHEN, SYDVKM. CDR3 length: 15 residues. The V gene end was trimmed by 5 bases and the J gene end by 10 bases; junction bases not matched to a gene: 9. The full variable domain, completed using reference TRBV28 and TRBJ1-6, is DVKVTQSSRYLVKRTGEKVFLECVQDMDHENMFWYRQDPGLGLRLIYFSYDVKMKEKGDIPEGYSVSREKKERFSLILESASTNQTSMYLCASSNMGQGQSPLHFGNGTRLTVT.

This clonotype was picked up a small number of times. This rearrangement joins TRBV7-9 to TRBJ2-5; the D is unclear. Looked up from germline, CDR1 is SEHNR and CDR2 is FQNEAQ (reference sequence). Trimming took 6 bases from V and 5 from J, leaving 7 bases between them. CDR3 length equals 11 residues. The CDR3 nucleotides read TGTGCCAGCAGACGCCTGGAGACCCAGTACTTC. It specifies CASRRLETQYF.

This clonotype was seen only a few times. The V gene is TRBV15, the J gene TRBJ2-5; the D gene is possibly TRBD1 (6 bases). CDR3 length: 16 amino acids. V was cut by 5 bases and J by 4 bases, with 20 bases left in between. Germline CDR1 is LNHNV and CDR2 is YYDKDF (reference sequence). CDR3 DNA sequence: TGTGCCACCAGCCTACCGGGACATCCAGTTATAGAGACCCAGTACTTC. This gives the protein CATSLPGHPVIETQYF.

The V gene is TRBV10-3, the J gene TRBJ2-7; the D is unclear. Germline-derived CDR1 and CDR2 are ENHRY and SYGVKD. The CDR3 has 17 amino acids. The germline V and J ends were trimmed by 0 bases and 2 bases, with 17 bases remaining between them. The CDR3 is CAISESDWLGPPYEQYF. In DNA form, the CDR3 reads TGTGCCATCAGTGAGTCGGATTGGTTGGGTCCCCCCTACGAGCAGTACTTC.

The DNA for the CDR3 is TGCGCCAGTGGTCCGGAAGCCTACGAGCAGTACTTC. Translated: CASGPEAYEQYF. This chain connects TRBV5-1 to TRBJ2-7, with no clear D. From germline, CDR1 is SGHRS and CDR2 YFSETQ. V was trimmed by 8 bases and J by 2 bases, leaving 11 bases between them. The CDR3 consists of 12 residues.

The chain couples TRBV5-5 to TRBJ2-5, with no clear D. The CDR3 totals 15 residues. Germline V gene sequence: CDR1 SGHKS, CDR2 YYEKEE (reference sequence). Trimming stripped 0 bases from V and 1 base from J, with 10 bases between. CDR3 in amino acids: CASSLEGSRQETQYF. The CDR3 DNA sequence: TGTGCCAGCAGCTTGGAGGGCAGCCGCCAAGAGACCCAGTACTTC. The full variable domain, rest sourced from reference TRBV5-5 and TRBJ2-5, is DAGVTQSPTHLIKTRGQQVTLRCSPISGHKSVSWYQQVLGQGPQFIFQYYEKEERGRGNFPDRFSARQFPNYSSELNVNALLLGDSALYLCASSLEGSRQETQYFGPGTRLLVL.

V and J are TRBV30 and TRBJ2-1; 8 nucleotides match TRBD2. The germline V gene has CDR1 GTSNPN and CDR2 SVGIG (reference sequence). V shed 2 bases, J shed 4 bases, and the junction held 7 bases outside the gene matches. This CDR3 is built from 15 residues. The CDR3 sequence: CAWSRGGGIYNEQFF. The CDR3, as DNA: TGTGCCTGGAGTCGGGGGGGGGGGATTTACAATGAGCAGTTCTTC.

The CDR3 bases are TGTGCCAGCAGCTCAGGGGAAGGCTACACCTTC. Its translation is CASSSGEGYTF. The V call is TRBV7-4, the J call TRBJ1-2, with D maybe TRBD1 (6 bases). This CDR3 is 11 amino acids long. The germline gives CDR1 SGHVT, CDR2 SQSDAQ. Between the trimmed V and J ends, which lost 4 bases and 8 bases, there was a span of 8 bases. Full variable domain (outside the CDR3, taken from reference TRBV7-4 and TRBJ1-2): GAGVSQSPRYKVAKRGRDVALRCDSISGHVTLYWYRQTLGQGSEVLTYSQSDAQRDKSGRPSGRFSAERPERSVSTLKIQRTEQGDSAVYLCASSSGEGYTFGSGTRLTVV.